A single sample is the source of the 6 T cell receptor beta chains below, sequenced in a study of control samples from healthy donors and cancer patients. Profiling relied on immunoSEQ multiplex PCR, and the TCRdb table lists in-frame clones only, not all of them. The data contain almost 85,000 clones, 65% to 90% of them singletons. What was sequenced was PBMCs. The source is a man aged 55 to 70 with head and neck cancer.

The chain recombines TRBV5-1 with TRBJ2-2; 11 nucleotides match TRBD1. This CDR3 is 16 amino acids long. Germline loops: CDR1 SGHRS, CDR2 YFSETQ. J lost 6 bases, V lost 4 bases, and 8 bases had no gene match. CDR3 loop: CASSPRTGGASGELFF. CDR3 nucleotide sequence: TGCGCCAGCAGCCCAAGGACAGGGGGCGCCTCCGGGGAGCTGTTTTTT.

The rearrangement joins TRBV4-1 to TRBJ2-1; 15 positions match TRBD2. The CDR3 has 15 amino acids. Germline CDR1 is MGHRA and CDR2 is YSYEKL. Trimming at V came to 4 bases and at J to 10 bases, leaving 5 bases not matched to a gene. The CDR3 here is CASSLGLAGGGEQFF. CDR3 nucleotide sequence: TGCGCCAGCAGCCTGGGACTAGCGGGAGGAGGGGAGCAGTTCTTC.

The genes are TRBV11-2 and TRBJ2-1; 8 bases agree with TRBD2. V was pared by 5 bases and J by 4 bases, with 13 bases of the junction left unmatched. This CDR3 spans 17 amino acids. Germline values: CDR1 SGHAT, CDR2 FQNNGV. This CDR3 is CASSPRAGEGSYNEQFF. In DNA form, the CDR3 reads TGTGCCAGCAGCCCTCGAGCGGGGGAGGGATCTTACAATGAGCAGTTCTTC.

This sequence joins TRBV10-3 and TRBJ1-2; tentative D call: TRBD1 (5 bases). Germline V gene lookup returns CDR1 ENHRY and CDR2 SYGVKD. The CDR3 runs 13 residues. With 5 bases removed from V and 4 bases from J, the gap between germline ends came to 11 bases. DNA of the CDR3: TGTGCCATCAGTTCCGGGGCTGGCTATGGCTACACCTTC. Encoded protein: CAISSGAGYGYTF.

J is TRBJ1-1 and V is TRBV6-5; no definite D call. Germline V gene sequence: CDR1 MNHEY, CDR2 SVGAGI. V was pared by 2 bases and J by 4 bases, with 11 bases between. The CDR3 runs to 14 residues. CDR3 in DNA: TGTGCCAGCAGTTACGGGTGGGCGGCCACTGAAGCTTTCTTT. Amino acids: CASSYGWAATEAFF.

J is TRBJ1-2 and V is TRBV6-5; no clear D. Germline loops: CDR1 MNHEY, CDR2 SVGAGI. V lost 4 bases and J 8 bases, leaving 8 bases between the germline ends. The CDR3 is 11 amino acids. The CDR3 sequence is CASSSGGGYTF. In DNA, the CDR3 is TGTGCCAGCAGTTCCGGAGGGGGCTACACCTTC.